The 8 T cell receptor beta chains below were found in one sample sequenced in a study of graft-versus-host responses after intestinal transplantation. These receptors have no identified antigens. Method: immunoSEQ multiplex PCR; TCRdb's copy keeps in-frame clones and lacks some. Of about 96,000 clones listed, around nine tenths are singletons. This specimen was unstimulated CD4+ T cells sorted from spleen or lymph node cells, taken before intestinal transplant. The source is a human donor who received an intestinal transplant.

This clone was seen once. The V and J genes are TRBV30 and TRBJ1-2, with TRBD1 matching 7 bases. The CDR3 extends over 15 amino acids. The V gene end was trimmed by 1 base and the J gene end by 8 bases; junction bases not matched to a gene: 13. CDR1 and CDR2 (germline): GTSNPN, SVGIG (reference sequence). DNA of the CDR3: TGTGCCTGGAGTGCCCAAGTGACAGGGAGGAGAGGCTACACCTTC. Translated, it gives CAWSAQVTGRRGYTF.

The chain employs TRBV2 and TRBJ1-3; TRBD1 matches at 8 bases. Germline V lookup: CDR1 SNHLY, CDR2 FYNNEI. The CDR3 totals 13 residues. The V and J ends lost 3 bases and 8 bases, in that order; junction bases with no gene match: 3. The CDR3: CASSEQGADTIYF. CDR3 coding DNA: TGTGCCAGCAGTGAGCAGGGGGCAGACACCATATATTTT. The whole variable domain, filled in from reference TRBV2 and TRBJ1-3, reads EPEVTQTPSHQVTQMGQEVILRCVPISNHLYFYWYRQILGQKVEFLVSFYNNEISEKSEIFDDQFSVERPDGSNFTLKIRSTKLEDSAMYFCASSEQGADTIYFGEGSWLTVV.

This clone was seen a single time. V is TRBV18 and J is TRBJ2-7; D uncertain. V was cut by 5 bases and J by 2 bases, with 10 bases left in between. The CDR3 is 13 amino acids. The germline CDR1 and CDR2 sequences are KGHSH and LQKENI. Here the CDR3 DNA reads TGTGCCAGCTCAGGGCAGGTGACCTACGAGCAGTACTTC. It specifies CASSGQVTYEQYF.

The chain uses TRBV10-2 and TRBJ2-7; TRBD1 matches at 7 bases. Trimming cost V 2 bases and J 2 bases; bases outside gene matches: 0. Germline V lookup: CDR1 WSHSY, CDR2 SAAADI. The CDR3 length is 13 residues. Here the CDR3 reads CASSEGTAYEQYF. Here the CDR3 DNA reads TGCGCCAGCAGTGAGGGGACAGCCTACGAGCAGTACTTC.

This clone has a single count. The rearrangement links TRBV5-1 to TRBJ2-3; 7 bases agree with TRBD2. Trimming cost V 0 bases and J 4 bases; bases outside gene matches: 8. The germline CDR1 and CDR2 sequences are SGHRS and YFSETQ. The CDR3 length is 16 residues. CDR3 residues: CASSLALVAGADTQYF. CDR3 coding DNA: TGCGCCAGCAGCTTGGCCCTCGTGGCGGGGGCAGATACGCAGTATTTT.

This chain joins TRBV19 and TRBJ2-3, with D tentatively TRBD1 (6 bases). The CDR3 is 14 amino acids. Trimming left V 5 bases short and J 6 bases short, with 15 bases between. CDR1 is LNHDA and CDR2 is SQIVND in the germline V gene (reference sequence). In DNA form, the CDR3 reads TGTGCCAGTAGTTCACAGGGTGATACCGATACGCAGTATTTT. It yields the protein CASSSQGDTDTQYF.

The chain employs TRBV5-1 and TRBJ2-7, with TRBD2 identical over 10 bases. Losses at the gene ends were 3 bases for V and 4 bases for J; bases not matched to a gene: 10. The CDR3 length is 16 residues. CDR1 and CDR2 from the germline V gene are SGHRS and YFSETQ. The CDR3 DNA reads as TGCGCCAGCAGCTCGAAACCTAGCGGGAGTTTGTACGAGCAGTACTTC. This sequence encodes CASSSKPSGSLYEQYF.

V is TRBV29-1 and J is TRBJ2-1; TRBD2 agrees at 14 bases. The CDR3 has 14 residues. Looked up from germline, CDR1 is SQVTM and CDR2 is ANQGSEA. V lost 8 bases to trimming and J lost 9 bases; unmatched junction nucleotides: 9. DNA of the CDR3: TGCAGCACCCAGGGTGGACTAGCGGGGGGTGAGCAGTTCTTC. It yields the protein CSTQGGLAGGEQFF.